This TCR beta chain was identified during a study of T cell responses to AZD1222 COVID-19 vaccine. Clones were read by immunoSEQ multiplex PCR, and TCRdb kept only the in-frame ones, dropping some. The data show about 150,000 clones, roughly 89% seen once. The germline V and J ends were trimmed by 2 bases and 7 bases, with 17 bases remaining between them. The CDR3 contains 16 residues. Germline CDR1 is LNHDA and CDR2 is SQIVND (reference sequence). The TCR originated in an adult in good health. The J gene is TRBJ1-4, the V gene TRBV19, with D hard to call. Sequencing was performed on peripheral blood, taken on day 0 of AZD1222 vaccination. This CDR3 reads CASSIRARGVGEKLFF. The CDR3 region has the DNA TGTGCCAGTAGTATAAGAGCGCGCGGGGTTGGTGAAAAACTGTTTTTT.